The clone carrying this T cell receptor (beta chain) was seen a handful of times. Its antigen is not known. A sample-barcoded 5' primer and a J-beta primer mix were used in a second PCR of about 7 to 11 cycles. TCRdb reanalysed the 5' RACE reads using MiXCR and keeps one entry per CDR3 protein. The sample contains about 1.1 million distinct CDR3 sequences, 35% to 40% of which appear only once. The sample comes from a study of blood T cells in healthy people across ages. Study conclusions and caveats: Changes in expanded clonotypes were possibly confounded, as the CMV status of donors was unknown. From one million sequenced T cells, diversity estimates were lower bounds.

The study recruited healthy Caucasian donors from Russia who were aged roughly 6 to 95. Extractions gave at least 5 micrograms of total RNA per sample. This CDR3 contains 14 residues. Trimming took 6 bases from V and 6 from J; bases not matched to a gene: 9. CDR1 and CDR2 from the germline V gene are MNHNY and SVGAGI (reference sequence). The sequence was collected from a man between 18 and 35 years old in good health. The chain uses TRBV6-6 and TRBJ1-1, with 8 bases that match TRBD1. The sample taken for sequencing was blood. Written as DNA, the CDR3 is TGTGCCAGCAGCCGACCCGGACAGGGCCCTGAAGCTTTCTTT. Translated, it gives CASSRPGQGPEAFF.